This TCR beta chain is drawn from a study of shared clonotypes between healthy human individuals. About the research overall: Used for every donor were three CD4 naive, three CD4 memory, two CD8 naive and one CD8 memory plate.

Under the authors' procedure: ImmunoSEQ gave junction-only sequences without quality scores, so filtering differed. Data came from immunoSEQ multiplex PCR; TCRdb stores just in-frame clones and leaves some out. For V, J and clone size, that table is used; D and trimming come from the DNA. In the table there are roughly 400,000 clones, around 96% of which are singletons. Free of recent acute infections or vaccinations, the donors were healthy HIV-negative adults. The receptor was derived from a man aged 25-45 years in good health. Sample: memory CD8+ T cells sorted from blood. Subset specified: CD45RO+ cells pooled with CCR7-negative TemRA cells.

The CDR3 loop is CASSQDRDGNIQYF. Here the CDR3 DNA reads TGTGCCAGCAGCCAAGATCGAGATGGAAACATTCAGTACTTC. The V call is TRBV4-2, the J call TRBJ2-4; D unresolved. The V gene's germline CDR1 is LGHNA and CDR2 YNFKEQ. The V end lost 0 bases, the J end lost 6 bases, and 9 bases lay between the germline ends. The CDR3 is made up of 14 amino acids.